This TCR beta chain was sequenced in a study of blood T cell repertoires in COVID-19. Study in general: COVID-19 samples, acute and convalescent, were from the United States, Italy and Spain.

Authors' methods: Nucleated cell number was recorded as an estimate derived from reference gene primer amplification. Assay: immunoSEQ multiplex PCR; the TCRdb copy retains only in-frame clones and omits some. V and J calls and clone size are as listed in that table; D and trimming were resolved from the DNA. This table has just under 50,000 clones, around three quarters appearing once. Germline trimming cut 2 bases from V and 4 bases from J; bases unmatched to any gene: 2. Germline CDR1 reads MGHRA; CDR2 reads YSYEKL. The CDR3 consists of 14 residues. Sequencing input: peripheral blood. The chain recombines TRBV4-1 with TRBJ2-7; TRBD1 aligns across 10 bases. This clonotype was sampled from an older man with acute or convalescent COVID-19. Here the CDR3 DNA reads TGCGCCAGCAGCCAACCGGGACAGGGGTACGAGCAGTACTTC. Protein sequence: CASSQPGQGYEQYF.